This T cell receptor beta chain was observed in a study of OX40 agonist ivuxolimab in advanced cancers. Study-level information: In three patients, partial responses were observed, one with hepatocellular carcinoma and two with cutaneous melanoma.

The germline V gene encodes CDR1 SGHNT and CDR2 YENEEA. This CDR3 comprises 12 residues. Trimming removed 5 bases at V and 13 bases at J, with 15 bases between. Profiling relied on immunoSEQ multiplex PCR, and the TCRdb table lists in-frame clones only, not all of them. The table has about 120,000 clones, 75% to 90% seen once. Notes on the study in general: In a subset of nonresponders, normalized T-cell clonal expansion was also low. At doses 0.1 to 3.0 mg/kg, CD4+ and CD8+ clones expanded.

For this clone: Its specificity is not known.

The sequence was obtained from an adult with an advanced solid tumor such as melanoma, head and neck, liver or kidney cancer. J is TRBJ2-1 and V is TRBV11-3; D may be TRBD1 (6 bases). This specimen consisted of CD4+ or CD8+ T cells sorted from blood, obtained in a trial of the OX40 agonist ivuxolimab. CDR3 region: CASSTTTGPQFF. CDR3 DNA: TGTGCCAGCAGCACCACGACAGGTCCCCAGTTCTTC.